The 28 T cell receptor beta chains below come from one sample, sequenced in a study of blood T cell repertoires in COVID-19. TCRdb keeps only in-frame clones here, not all; method: immunoSEQ multiplex PCR. Seen here are about 220,000 clones, roughly 89% observed once, and the top ten hold about 6.6%. The specimen sequenced was PBMCs or T cells enriched from blood (not recorded which). These receptors all come from a woman aged 40-49 years who had recovered from COVID-19.

CDR3: CSASRGGNTIYF. CDR3 bases: TGCAGTGCTAGTCGGGGTGGAAACACCATATATTTT. This chain uses TRBV20-1 with TRBJ1-3; D unresolved. This CDR3 comprises 12 residues. Looked up from germline, CDR1 is DFQATT and CDR2 is SNEGSKA (reference sequence). Deletions cut 3 bases from V and 3 bases from J, with 6 bases between.

The V gene is TRBV5-1, the J gene TRBJ2-3, with 13 bases lining up with TRBD2. Germline-derived CDR1 and CDR2 are SGHRS and YFSETQ. J gave up 10 bases and V 3 bases, and 14 bases lay outside the gene matches. The CDR3 covers 17 residues. The CDR3 is CASSSSTSGRAGGSQYF. The CDR3 DNA follows: TGCGCCAGCAGCTCCTCAACTAGCGGGAGGGCCGGTGGGTCGCAGTATTTT.

This clone came up a few times. This sequence joins TRBV6-7 and TRBJ1-4; D might be TRBD1 (5 bases). TRBV6-7 is given ORF status, its function remaining uncertain. This CDR3 region has 14 residues. The V end lost 2 bases, the J end lost 8 bases, and 12 bases lay between the germline ends. The CDR3 DNA sequence: TGTGCCAGCAGTTACAGGGGCGCCGGGGAAAAACTGTTTTTT. This encodes CASSYRGAGEKLFF.

Notes on this clone: Its ends do not fully match the called genes, so a read error is possible. This chain connects TRBV30 to TRBJ2-7; 12 nucleotides agree with TRBD1. CDR1 and CDR2 from the germline V gene are GTSNPN and SVGIG (reference sequence). The CDR3 runs 14 residues. DNA for the CDR3: TGTGCCTGGGCCGGGACAGGGGGCTCCAACGAGCAGTACTTC. Amino acid sequence: CAWAGTGGSNEQYF.

The chain joins TRBV11-2 to TRBJ2-7; 9 bases line up with TRBD1. CDR1 and CDR2 from the germline V gene are SGHAT and FQNNGV. With V trimmed by 5 bases and J by 3 bases, 11 bases remained unmatched. The CDR3 spans 16 residues. The CDR3 DNA follows: TGTGCCAGCAGCCCGCTAGGCCGGACAGGGGTCTACGAGCAGTACTTC. Its translation is CASSPLGRTGVYEQYF.

V and J are TRBV2 and TRBJ2-1; D may be TRBD2 (6 bases). Per germline, CDR1 SNHLY and CDR2 FYNNEI. This CDR3 has 16 amino acids. Trimming shortened V by 6 bases and J by 3 bases, and 18 bases separated the two germline ends. This CDR3 is CASRGGGIHRYNEQFF. For the CDR3, the DNA is TGTGCCAGCAGGGGCGGCGGGATCCACCGCTACAATGAGCAGTTCTTC.

This clone showed up just a few times. The chain couples TRBV30 to TRBJ2-2; 9 bases agree with TRBD2. CDR1 GTSNPN and CDR2 SVGIG come from the germline V gene (reference sequence). The ends lost 0 bases at V and 4 bases at J; junction bases unmatched: 12. This CDR3 comprises 18 residues. The DNA for the CDR3 is TGTGCCTGGAGTGTACTAGGACTAGCGTTAACGGGCACCGGGGAGCTGTTTTTT. Protein product: CAWSVLGLALTGTGELFF.

The rearrangement joins TRBV5-1 to TRBJ1-4, with TRBD1 matching 8 bases. V lost 4 bases, J lost 8 bases, and 7 bases stayed unmatched. Germline CDR1 reads SGHRS; CDR2 reads YFSETQ. The CDR3 runs 14 residues. The CDR3 protein is CASSPGQGGEKLFF. DNA for the CDR3: TGCGCCAGCAGCCCAGGACAGGGAGGCGAAAAACTGTTTTTT.

The CDR3 is CASSFIVDEQYV. The CDR3 DNA follows: TGTGCCAGCAGCTTCATAGTCGACGAGCAGTACGTC. The chain uses TRBV7-9 and TRBJ2-7; D gene ambiguous. Per the germline V gene, CDR1 is SEHNR and CDR2 is FQNEAQ (reference sequence). Trimming shortened V by 3 bases and J by 5 bases, and 8 bases separated the two germline ends. The CDR3 extends over 12 amino acids.

The rearrangement links TRBV14 to TRBJ1-2; 9 bases fit TRBD1. The ends lost 4 bases at V and 5 bases at J; junction bases unmatched: 5. Germline CDR1 and CDR2: SGHDN and FVKESK. This CDR3 has 14 amino acids. The CDR3 loop is CASSPPGQGYGYTF. In nucleotides, the CDR3 is TGTGCCAGCAGCCCCCCGGGACAGGGTTATGGCTACACCTTC.

This clone was found once. The chain combines TRBV14 with TRBJ1-6, with 10 bases matching TRBD1. CDR3 size: 17 residues. The V gene end was trimmed by 4 bases and the J gene end by 7 bases; junction bases not matched to a gene: 10. Germline V lookup: CDR1 SGHDN, CDR2 FVKESK. CDR3 residues: CASSRRTGGVRNSPLHF. The CDR3 coding sequence is TGTGCCAGCAGCCGCAGGACAGGGGGTGTCCGGAATTCACCCCTCCACTTT.

The chain recombines TRBV12-3 or TRBV12-4 with TRBJ2-7; possibly TRBD1 for D (6 bases). Trimming shortened V by 4 bases and J by 3 bases, and 7 bases separated the two germline ends. The CDR3 length is 12 residues. CDR3 amino acids: CASSSGDYEQYF. CDR3 DNA sequence: TGTGCCAGCAGTTCAGGGGACTACGAGCAGTACTTC.

The gene calls are TRBV7-8 and TRBJ2-7; the D gene is possibly TRBD1 (5 bases). The CDR3 sequence is 13 residues long. The V gene's germline CDR1 is SGHVS and CDR2 FQNEAQ. V gave up 3 bases and J gave up 3 bases, with 9 bases separating them. This CDR3 is CASSFDSYYEQYV. CDR3 DNA sequence: TGTGCCAGCAGCTTTGACAGCTACTACGAGCAGTACGTC.

This clone turned up a few times. V is TRBV2 and J is TRBJ1-2, with 7 bases lining up with TRBD1. CDR3 length: 14 amino acids. With V trimmed by 6 bases and J by 0 bases, 4 bases remained unmatched. Germline values: CDR1 SNHLY, CDR2 FYNNEI. CDR3 amino acids: CASRGDRANYGYTF. Written as DNA, the CDR3 is TGTGCCAGCAGGGGGGACAGAGCTAACTATGGCTACACCTTC.

This clone turned up a few times. The chain recombines TRBV6-1 with TRBJ1-1; 7 bases match TRBD1. The trim removed 0 bases at V and 3 bases at J, leaving 7 bases unmatched. CDR1 is MNHNS, CDR2 SASEGT, per germline. The CDR3 extends over 16 amino acids. CDR3 bases: TGTGCCAGCAGTGAAGCGGTTACAGGGGCGGACACTGAAGCTTTCTTT. Protein product: CASSEAVTGADTEAFF.

The chain carries TRBV28 and TRBJ1-2; tentatively, D is TRBD1 (5 bases). Trimming cost V 4 bases and J 4 bases, with 13 bases left between them. In germline, CDR1 is MDHEN, CDR2 SYDVKM. The CDR3 extends over 14 amino acids. The CDR3: CASSWGLSGYGYTF. In nucleotides, the CDR3 is TGTGCCAGCAGTTGGGGACTGTCAGGCTATGGCTACACCTTC.

The V call is TRBV15, the J call TRBJ2-1, with 7 bases fitting TRBD2. V dropped 0 bases and J dropped 12; count of bases not matched to a gene: 5. Germline loops: CDR1 LNHNV, CDR2 YYDKDF (reference sequence). The CDR3 spans 13 residues. CDR3 DNA sequence: TGTGCCACCAGCAGAGATCCACTAGCGCCGCAGTTCTTC. Amino acid sequence: CATSRDPLAPQFF.

V is TRBV11-2 and J is TRBJ2-1; TRBD2 matches at 11 bases. CDR1 SGHAT and CDR2 FQNNGV come from the germline V gene. This CDR3 contains 15 residues. V was clipped by 3 bases and J by 3 bases; unmatched bases: 1. This CDR3 reads CASSFTSGGYNEQFF. CDR3 sequence (DNA): TGTGCCAGCAGCTTTACTAGCGGGGGCTACAATGAGCAGTTCTTC. Combining the CDR3 with reference TRBV11-2 and TRBJ2-1 gives the whole variable domain EAGVAQSPRYKIIEKRQSVAFWCNPISGHATLYWYQQILGQGPKLLIQFQNNGVVDDSQLPKDRFSAERLKGVDSTLKIQPAKLEDSAVYLCASSFTSGGYNEQFFGPGTRLTVL.

This clone was found a few times. The chain joins TRBV6-5 to TRBJ1-5, with D maybe TRBD1 (5 bases). Trimming cost V 5 bases and J 3 bases, with 14 bases left between them. Germline V gives CDR1 MNHEY, CDR2 SVGAGI. This CDR3 is 15 amino acids long. The CDR3 nucleotides read TGTGCCAGCAGTCGGGGAGGGGTAGACAATCAGCCCCAGCATTTT. Protein product: CASSRGGVDNQPQHF.

In this sample, this clone turned up once. The gene calls are TRBV7-3 and TRBJ1-6; 7 bases agree with TRBD1. Trimming at V came to 5 bases and at J to 10 bases, leaving 11 bases not matched to a gene. CDR3 length: 15 residues. Germline V gives CDR1 SGHTA, CDR2 FQGTGA. The CDR3 nucleotides read TGTGCCAGCAGCCTGGAGGGGGCAGGTAGCTCACCCCTCCACTTT. It yields the protein CASSLEGAGSSPLHF.

The rearrangement joins TRBV19 to TRBJ1-1; a weak D match, TRBD1 (6 bases). V was cut by 6 bases and J by 4 bases, with 18 bases left in between. Germline loops: CDR1 LNHDA, CDR2 SQIVND (reference sequence). This CDR3 comprises 15 residues. CDR3 sequence (DNA): TGTGCCAGTAGGGGGGGGGCGAGTGAATCCACTGAAGCTTTCTTT. It yields the protein CASRGGASESTEAFF.

This chain joins TRBV7-2 and TRBJ2-1, with 13 bases matching TRBD2. CDR1 is SGHTA, CDR2 FQGNSA, per germline. CDR3 length: 14 amino acids. V lost 5 bases and J lost 9; bases outside the gene matches: 4. CDR3 sequence (DNA): TGTGCCAGCAGCCCCACTAGCGGGAGGGCTGAGCAGTTCTTC. This gives the protein CASSPTSGRAEQFF.

This clone appeared a single time. The CDR3 sequence: CASSFPGQRNEKLFF. CDR3 DNA sequence: TGTGCCAGCAGCTTTCCGGGACAGAGGAATGAAAAACTGTTTTTT. The chain joins TRBV7-2 to TRBJ1-4; 7 nucleotides match TRBD1. Germline-derived CDR1 and CDR2 are SGHTA and FQGNSA. Losses at the gene ends were 3 bases for V and 5 bases for J; bases not matched to a gene: 6. The CDR3 has 15 residues.

The V and J genes are TRBV6-6 and TRBJ2-7; D is unclear. This CDR3 is built from 13 residues. Between the trimmed V and J ends, which lost 11 bases and 1 base, there was a span of 15 bases. Germline CDR1 is MNHNY and CDR2 is SVGAGI (reference sequence). The CDR3, as DNA: TGTGCCGTCCACAGTCCCCGGTCCTACGAGCAGTACGTC. Its protein product is CAVHSPRSYEQYV.

This clone has only a few counts. The chain links TRBV7-9 to TRBJ2-1, with D possibly matching TRBD2 (5 bases). CDR1 and CDR2 (germline): SEHNR, FQNEAQ (reference sequence). With 1 base removed from V and 8 bases from J, the gap between germline ends came to 15 bases. This CDR3 has 15 amino acids. CDR3 loop: CASSLGVSAFDEQFF. Written as DNA, the CDR3 is TGTGCCAGCAGCTTAGGGGTTAGCGCCTTCGATGAGCAGTTCTTC.

The J gene is TRBJ2-5, the V gene TRBV10-3; tentative D call: TRBD2 (6 bases). V lost 4 bases and J 0 bases, leaving 9 bases between the germline ends. Germline loops: CDR1 ENHRY, CDR2 SYGVKD. This CDR3 comprises 14 residues. CDR3: CAISGGGNQETQYF. CDR3 in DNA: TGTGCCATCAGTGGAGGAGGGAACCAAGAGACCCAGTACTTC.

This rearrangement joins TRBV28 to TRBJ2-3, with TRBD2 matching 11 bases. Germline V lookup: CDR1 MDHEN, CDR2 SYDVKM. The J segment lost 4 bases and the V segment lost 6 bases, leaving 12 bases of the junction unmatched. This CDR3 is 17 amino acids long. The CDR3 sequence is CASSPLSGRAISDTQYF. Written as DNA, the CDR3 is TGTGCCAGCAGCCCTCTTAGCGGGAGGGCTATTTCAGATACGCAGTATTTT.

The rearrangement links TRBV12-3 or TRBV12-4 to TRBJ2-1; D not certain. The CDR3 consists of 12 residues. Trimming took 0 bases from V and 8 from J, leaving 5 bases between them. CDR3 loop: CASSLAGDEQFF. For the CDR3, the DNA is TGTGCCAGCAGTTTAGCGGGCGATGAGCAGTTCTTC.